This T cell receptor (beta chain) comes out of a study of post-analysis software for immune sequencing data. V shed 5 bases, J shed 0 bases, and the junction held 8 bases outside the gene matches. This CDR3 has 17 amino acids. CDR1 and CDR2 from the germline V gene are MNHNS and SASEGT. On this clonotype: Its specificity is unknown.

Unique molecular identifiers were carried by the TCR beta cDNA libraries. It was from approximately 0.91 to 9.4 million T cells that 450,000 to 550,000 cDNA molecules came. TCRdb processed the PCR reads anew with MiXCR; each CDR3 protein has one entry. The sample holds about 820,000 distinct CDR3 sequences, approximately 57% seen once. Findings of the study overall: Multiple sclerosis was associated with a significant reduction in normalized Chao1 diversity relative to controls. TRBV5-6, TRBV5-1 and TRBV20-1 belonged to a set of a few TRBV segments that were more frequent in patients than controls.

Sequenced sample: blood. J is TRBJ2-4 and V is TRBV6-1, with 9 bases matching TRBD1. This TCR came from a girl between 10 and 17 years old with multiple sclerosis. For the CDR3, the DNA is TGTGCCAGCAGTACAGGGACAGGGCGTATAGCCAAAAACATTCAGTACTTC. Amino acid sequence: CASSTGTGRIAKNIQYF.